This T cell receptor (beta chain) originates from a study of patients and donors after allogeneic stem cell transplantation. TCRdb fed the RT-PCR reads into MiXCR, producing one record per CDR3 protein. This table holds 70,000 to 75,000 distinct CDR3 sequences, around 27% found once. The germline V and J ends were trimmed by 4 bases and 6 bases, with 22 bases remaining between them. This CDR3 contains 16 residues. Germline V gene sequence: CDR1 SGHDT, CDR2 YYEEEE. This sequence joins TRBV5-6 and TRBJ1-2; TRBD1 might be the D (5 bases). The sequenced sample was blood, either unsorted or a sorted T cell fraction (not recorded which). The sequence derives from a human donor who was either an allogeneic HSCT recipient or a stem cell or donor lymphocyte infusion donor (not recorded which). It is not recorded whose cells these are; they may come from a transplant donor. CDR3 loop: CASSLGRSTLLNGYTF. In DNA, the CDR3 is TGTGCCAGCAGCCTGGGACGGAGTACCCTCCTCAATGGCTACACCTTC.